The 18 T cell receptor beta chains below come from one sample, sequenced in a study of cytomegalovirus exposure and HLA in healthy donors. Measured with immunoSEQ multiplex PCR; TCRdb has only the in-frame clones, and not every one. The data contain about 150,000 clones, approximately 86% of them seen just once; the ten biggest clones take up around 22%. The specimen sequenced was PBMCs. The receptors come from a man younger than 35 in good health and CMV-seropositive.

This chain's CDR3 is CASKKPQGGSSYEQYF. CDR3 nucleotides: TGTGCCAGCAAAAAGCCACAGGGGGGGAGCTCCTACGAGCAGTACTTC. This chain uses TRBV27 with TRBJ2-7, with D maybe TRBD1 (8 bases). CDR3 length: 16 residues. Trimming pared 7 bases from V and 0 bases from J, leaving 19 bases between. Germline V gene data show CDR1 as MNHEY and CDR2 as SMNVEV (reference sequence).

CDR3 protein: CASSHGRGEQYF. The DNA for the CDR3 is TGCGCCAGCAGCCACGGGAGGGGCGAGCAGTACTTC. V usage is TRBV4-3 and J usage is TRBJ2-7; 8 nucleotides line up with TRBD2. J lost 6 bases, V lost 3 bases, and 1 base had no gene match. CDR1 and CDR2 (germline): LGHNA, YSLEER. The CDR3 contains 12 residues.

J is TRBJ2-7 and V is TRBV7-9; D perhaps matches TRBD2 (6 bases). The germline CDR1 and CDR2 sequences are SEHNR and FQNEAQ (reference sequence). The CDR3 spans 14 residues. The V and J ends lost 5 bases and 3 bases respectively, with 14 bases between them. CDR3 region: CASSTTSSVYEQYF. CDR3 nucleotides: TGTGCCAGCAGCACGACGTCTAGCGTCTACGAGCAGTACTTC.

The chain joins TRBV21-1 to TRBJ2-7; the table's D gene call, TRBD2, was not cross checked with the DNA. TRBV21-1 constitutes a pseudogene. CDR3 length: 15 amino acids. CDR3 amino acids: CASSKAETRHYEQYF. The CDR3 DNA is TGTGCCAGCAGCAAAGCCGAGACTAGACACTACGAGCAGTACTTC.

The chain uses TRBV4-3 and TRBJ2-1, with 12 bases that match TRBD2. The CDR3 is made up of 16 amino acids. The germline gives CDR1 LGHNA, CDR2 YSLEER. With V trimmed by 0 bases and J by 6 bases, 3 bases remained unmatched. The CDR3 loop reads CASSQDSSGRANEQFF. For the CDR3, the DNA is TGCGCCAGCAGCCAAGATTCTAGCGGGAGGGCCAATGAGCAGTTCTTC.

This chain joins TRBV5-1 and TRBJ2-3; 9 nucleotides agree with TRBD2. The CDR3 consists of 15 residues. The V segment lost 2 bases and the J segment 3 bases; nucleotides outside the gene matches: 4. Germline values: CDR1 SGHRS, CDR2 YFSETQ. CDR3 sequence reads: CASSLSAGGTDTQYF. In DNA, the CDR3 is TGCGCCAGCAGCTTATCTGCGGGGGGGACAGATACGCAGTATTTT.

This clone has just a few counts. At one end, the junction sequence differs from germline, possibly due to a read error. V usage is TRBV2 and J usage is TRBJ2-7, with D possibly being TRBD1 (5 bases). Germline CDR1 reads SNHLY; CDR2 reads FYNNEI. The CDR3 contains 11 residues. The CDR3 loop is CASSEADKSDF. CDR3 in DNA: TGTGCCAGCAGTGAAGCGGACAAATCAGACTTC. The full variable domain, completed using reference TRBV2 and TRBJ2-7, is EPEVTQTPSHQVTQMGQEVILRCVPISNHLYFYWYRQILGQKVEFLVSFYNNEISEKSEIFDDQFSVERPDGSNFTLKIRSTKLEDSAMYFCASSEADKSDFGPGTRLTVT.

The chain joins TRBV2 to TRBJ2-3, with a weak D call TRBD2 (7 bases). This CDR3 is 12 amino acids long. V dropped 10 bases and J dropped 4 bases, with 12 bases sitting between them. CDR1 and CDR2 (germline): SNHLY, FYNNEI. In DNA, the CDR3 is TGTGCCAAATGGGGGGGCCCAGATACGCAGTATTTT. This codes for CAKWGGPDTQYF.

The CDR3, as DNA: TGTGCCAGCAGCGTCGGGACTCCCGGAAACACCATATATTTT. Its translation: CASSVGTPGNTIYF. The rearrangement links TRBV9 to TRBJ1-3; TRBD1 might be the D (5 bases). With 2 bases removed from V and 4 bases from J, the gap between germline ends came to 10 bases. Germline V CDR1 and CDR2: SGDLS, YYNGEE. This CDR3 spans 14 amino acids.

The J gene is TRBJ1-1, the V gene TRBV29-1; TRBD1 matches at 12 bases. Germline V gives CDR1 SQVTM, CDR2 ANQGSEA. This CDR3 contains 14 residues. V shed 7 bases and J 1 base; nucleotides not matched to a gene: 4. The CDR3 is CSDGTGGSNTEAFF. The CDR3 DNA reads TGCAGCGACGGGACAGGGGGCTCGAACACTGAAGCTTTCTTT. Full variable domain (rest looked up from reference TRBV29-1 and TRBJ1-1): SAVISQKPSRDICQRGTSLTIQCQVDSQVTMMFWYRQQPGQSLTLIATANQGSEATYESGFVIDKFPISRPNLTFSTLTVSNMSPEDSSIYLCSDGTGGSNTEAFFGQGTRLTVV.

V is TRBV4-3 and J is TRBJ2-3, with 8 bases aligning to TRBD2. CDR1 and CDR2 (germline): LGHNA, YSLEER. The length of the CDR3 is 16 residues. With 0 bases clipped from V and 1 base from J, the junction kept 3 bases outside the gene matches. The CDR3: CASSQEWRGGTDTQYF. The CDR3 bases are TGCGCCAGCAGCCAAGAGTGGCGGGGGGGCACAGATACGCAGTATTTT.

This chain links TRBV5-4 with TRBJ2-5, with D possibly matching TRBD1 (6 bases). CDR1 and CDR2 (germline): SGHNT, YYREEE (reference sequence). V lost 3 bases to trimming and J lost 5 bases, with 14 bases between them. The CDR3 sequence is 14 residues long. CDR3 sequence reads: CASSSARQGETQYF. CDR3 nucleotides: TGTGCCAGCAGCTCTGCTCGGCAGGGGGAGACCCAGTACTTC.

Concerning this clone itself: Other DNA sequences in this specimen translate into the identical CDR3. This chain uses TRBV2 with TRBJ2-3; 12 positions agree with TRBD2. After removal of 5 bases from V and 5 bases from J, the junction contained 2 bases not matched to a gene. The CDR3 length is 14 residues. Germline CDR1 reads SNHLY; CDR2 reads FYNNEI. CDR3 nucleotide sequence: TGTGCCAGCAGTCGACTAGCGGGGGAAGATACGCAGTATTTT. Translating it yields CASSRLAGEDTQYF.

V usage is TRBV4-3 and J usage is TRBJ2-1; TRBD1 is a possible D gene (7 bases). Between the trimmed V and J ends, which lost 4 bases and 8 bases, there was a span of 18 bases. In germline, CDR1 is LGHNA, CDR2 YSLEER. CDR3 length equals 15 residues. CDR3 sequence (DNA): TGCGCCAGCAGCCCGGGCAGGGGGGTGCTTGATGAGCAGTTCTTC. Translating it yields CASSPGRGVLDEQFF.

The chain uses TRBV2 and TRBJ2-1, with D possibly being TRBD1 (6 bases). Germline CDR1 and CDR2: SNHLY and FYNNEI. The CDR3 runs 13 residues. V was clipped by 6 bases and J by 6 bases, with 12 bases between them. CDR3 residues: CASSSIQGNEQFF. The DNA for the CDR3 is TGTGCCAGCAGCTCCATACAGGGCAATGAGCAGTTCTTC. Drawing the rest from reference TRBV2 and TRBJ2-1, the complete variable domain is EPEVTQTPSHQVTQMGQEVILRCVPISNHLYFYWYRQILGQKVEFLVSFYNNEISEKSEIFDDQFSVERPDGSNFTLKIRSTKLEDSAMYFCASSSIQGNEQFFGPGTRLTVL.

CDR3 coding DNA: TGTGCCAGCGGAGACAGGGGGAACACTGAAGCTTTCTTT. It translates to CASGDRGNTEAFF. The chain couples TRBV27 to TRBJ1-1; 8 bases are shared with TRBD1. CDR1 is MNHEY, CDR2 SMNVEV, per germline (reference sequence). The trim removed 8 bases at V and 1 base at J, leaving 3 bases unmatched. There are 13 residues in the CDR3.

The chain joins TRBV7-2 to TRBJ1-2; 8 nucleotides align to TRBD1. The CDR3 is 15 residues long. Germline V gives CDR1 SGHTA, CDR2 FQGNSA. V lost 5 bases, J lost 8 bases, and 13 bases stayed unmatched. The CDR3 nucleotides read TGTGCCAGCAGCCTAAACCCTGGACAGGGTAGCGGCTACACCTTC. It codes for CASSLNPGQGSGYTF.

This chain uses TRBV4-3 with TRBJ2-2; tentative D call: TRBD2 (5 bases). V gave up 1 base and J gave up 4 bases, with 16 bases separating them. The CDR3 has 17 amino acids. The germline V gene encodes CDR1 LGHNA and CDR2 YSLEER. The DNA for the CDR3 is TGCGCCAGCAGCCAAGTATTCGAATTTGGGAGCACCGGGGAGCTGTTTTTT. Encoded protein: CASSQVFEFGSTGELFF.